This TCR beta chain was found in a study of cytomegalovirus exposure and HLA in healthy donors. This CDR3 is built from 16 residues. The ends lost 0 bases at V and 1 base at J; junction bases unmatched: 7. Germline-derived CDR1 and CDR2 are GTSNPN and SVGIG (reference sequence). Study results and limitations: Most TCR beta V segments were productive about 90% or about 30% of the time in an earlier analysis. The study recorded 160 or so TCR beta chains that were cytomegalovirus-associated. Later on, a genetic analysis was performed. It linked a missense variant in DCLRE1C with V- and J-gene trimming of TCR beta.

In the case of this clone: As yet, its antigen is unknown.

In the PCR, 60 Vbeta and 13 Jbeta primers were used. The data were produced by immunoSEQ multiplex PCR, yet TCRdb's version contains in-frame clones alone and is incomplete. Counted here are about 220,000 clones, approximately 70% occurring once; the ten biggest clones make up roughly 1.9%. The sequenced material came from PBMCs. This TCR was sampled from a young woman in good health and CMV-seronegative. The gene calls are TRBV30 and TRBJ1-1; 8 bases are a match to TRBD1. The DNA for the CDR3 is TGTGCCTGGAGTGTAGGGGACAGGACTTCGAACACTGAAGCTTTCTTT. Residues: CAWSVGDRTSNTEAFF.